A selection of T cell receptor beta chains follows, all from one sample in a study of blood T cell repertoires in COVID-19. Libraries were prepared by immunoSEQ multiplex PCR; TCRdb keeps only in-frame clonotypes and omits some of them. The sample holds some 190,000 clones; 75% to 85% are singletons and the top ten take 17%. Sequences were obtained from PBMCs or T cells enriched from blood (not recorded which). These receptors came from a woman between 45 and 65 years old with acute COVID-19. Both conserved end residues are part of each CDR3. Fields, in order: CDR3 length, V gene, D gene, J gene, clone size, CDR3 protein, CDR3 DNA. D genes are given only for firm matches. Rows may omit the clone size; those that give it use once, few, many or a size class.

length: 15; V: TRBV11-2; D: TRBD2; J: TRBJ2-2; size: .; CDR3: CASSLQAGTTGELFF; DNA: TGTGCCAGCAGCCTACAAGCGGGGACCACCGGGGAGCTGTTTTTT
length: 14; V: TRBV5-5; D: .; J: TRBJ1-4; size: .; CDR3: CASSLGEVNEKLFF; DNA: TGTGCCAGCAGCTTGGGGGAGGTAAATGAAAAACTGTTTTTT
length: 16; V: TRBV2; D: TRBD1; J: TRBJ1-6; size: .; CDR3: CASSGQGGGGNSPLHF; DNA: TGTGCCAGCAGTGGACAGGGTGGGGGAGGTAATTCACCCCTCCACTTT
length: 15; V: TRBV4-3; D: TRBD1; J: TRBJ1-2; size: .; CDR3: CASSQGPGQNYGYTF; DNA: TGCGCCAGCAGCCAAGGTCCGGGACAGAACTATGGCTACACCTTC
length: 12; V: TRBV12-3/TRBV12-4; D: .; J: TRBJ2-1; size: .; CDR3: CASRPPGNEQFF; DNA: TGTGCCAGCAGGCCCCCCGGGAATGAGCAGTTCTTC
length: 15; V: TRBV5-1; D: .; J: TRBJ2-1; size: .; CDR3: CASSLGRGAGNEQFF; DNA: TGCGCCAGCAGCTTGGGCAGGGGCGCAGGAAATGAGCAGTTCTTC
length: 13; V: TRBV12-3/TRBV12-4; D: .; J: TRBJ1-6; size: .; CDR3: CASSPTAHSPLHF; DNA: TGTGCCAGCAGTCCGACAGCGCATTCACCCCTCCACTTT
length: 15; V: TRBV6-4; D: .; J: TRBJ2-3; size: .; CDR3: CASSDSSGVTDTQYF; DNA: TGTGCCAGCAGTGACAGTAGCGGAGTCACAGATACGCAGTATTTT
length: 15; V: TRBV7-2; D: .; J: TRBJ1-2; size: .; CDR3: CASSLAGGSNGGYTF; DNA: TGTGCCAGCAGCTTAGCGGGGGGGAGCAATGGTGGCTACACCTTC
length: 16; V: TRBV21-1; D: .; J: TRBJ1-2; size: .; CDR3: CASSKLTGASNYGYTF; DNA: TGTGCCAGCAGCAAACTTACAGGGGCATCTAACTATGGCTACACCTTC
length: 13; V: TRBV2; D: .; J: TRBJ1-5; size: .; CDR3: CASREETQTTEHF; DNA: TGTGCCAGCAGGGAAGAAACGCAGACGACAGAGCATTTT
length: 13; V: TRBV19; D: TRBD1; J: TRBJ1-6; size: .; CDR3: CASRTGDNSPLHF; DNA: TGTGCCAGTCGGACAGGGGATAATTCACCCCTCCACTTT
length: 13; V: TRBV18; D: .; J: TRBJ1-2; size: .; CDR3: CASSPVEIYGYTF; DNA: TGTGCCAGCTCACCAGTGGAGATCTATGGCTACACCTTC
length: 17; V: TRBV5-1; D: TRBD1; J: TRBJ2-2; size: .; CDR3: CASSPTRTGVNTGELFF; DNA: TGCGCCAGCAGCCCGACGAGGACAGGGGTGAACACCGGGGAGCTGTTTTTT
length: 12; V: TRBV29-1; D: .; J: TRBJ1-1; size: .; CDR3: CSVEQGNTEAFF; DNA: TGCAGCGTTGAACAGGGGAACACTGAAGCTTTCTTT
length: 17; V: TRBV14; D: TRBD2; J: TRBJ2-5; size: .; CDR3: CASSQGRLAGGKETQYF; DNA: TGTGCCAGCAGCCAAGGCCGACTAGCGGGGGGCAAAGAGACCCAGTACTTC
length: 15; V: TRBV7-6; D: TRBD1; J: TRBJ1-1; size: .; CDR3: CASSRRQGESTEAFF; DNA: TGTGCCAGCAGCCGTAGACAGGGGGAGAGCACTGAAGCTTTCTTT
length: 14; V: TRBV28; D: .; J: TRBJ2-6; size: .; CDR3: CASSDSSGANVLTF; DNA: TGTGCCAGCTCGGACAGCTCTGGGGCCAACGTCCTGACTTTC
length: 14; V: TRBV7-2; D: .; J: TRBJ1-2; size: few; CDR3: CASSDRLANYGYTF; DNA: TGTGCCAGCAGCGACAGGTTAGCTAACTATGGCTACACCTTC
length: 16; V: TRBV11-2; D: TRBD2; J: TRBJ2-2; size: few; CDR3: CASSSRGTTLSGELFF; DNA: TGTGCCAGCAGCTCCCGCGGGACTACACTTTCCGGGGAGCTGTTTTTT
length: 15; V: TRBV5-4; D: .; J: TRBJ1-2; size: .; CDR3: CASSLGQRNNYGYTF; DNA: TGTGCCAGCAGCCTAGGACAGCGAAATAACTATGGCTACACCTTC
length: 14; V: TRBV10-1; D: .; J: TRBJ2-1; size: .; CDR3: CASSVTEDYNEQFF; DNA: TGCGCCAGCAGTGTCACAGAAGACTACAATGAGCAGTTCTTC
length: 17; V: TRBV7-8; D: TRBD1; J: TRBJ2-1; size: .; CDR3: CASSLSFGTGNANEQFF; DNA: TGTGCCAGCAGCCTAAGTTTCGGGACAGGGAACGCCAATGAGCAGTTCTTC
length: 15; V: TRBV5-6; D: .; J: TRBJ1-2; size: .; CDR3: CASTLELKYHYGYTF; DNA: TGTGCCAGCACCCTGGAGTTAAAGTACCACTATGGCTACACCTTC
length: 15; V: TRBV7-2; D: TRBD2; J: TRBJ2-1; size: .; CDR3: CASSSRLAGGPEQFF; DNA: TGTGCCAGCAGCTCGAGACTAGCGGGGGGGCCTGAGCAGTTCTTC
length: 14; V: TRBV5-1; D: .; J: TRBJ1-2; size: few; CDR3: CASREGRGVSGYTF; DNA: TGCGCCAGCAGAGAAGGCAGAGGAGTGAGTGGCTACACCTTC
length: 14; V: TRBV28; D: .; J: TRBJ1-6; size: .; CDR3: CASKNPGQISPLHF; DNA: TGTGCCAGCAAGAATCCGGGACAAATATCACCCCTCCACTTT
length: 14; V: TRBV29-1; D: TRBD1; J: TRBJ2-3; size: .; CDR3: CSVLTGHPVDTQYF; DNA: TGCAGCGTGCTGACAGGGCACCCCGTGGATACGCAGTATTTT
length: 15; V: TRBV7-9; D: .; J: TRBJ2-1; size: few; CDR3: CASSLEVFRSNEQFF; DNA: TGTGCCAGCAGCTTAGAGGTATTCCGGAGCAATGAGCAGTTCTTC
length: 16; V: TRBV3-1/TRBV3-2; D: TRBD2; J: TRBJ2-3; size: .; CDR3: CASTGLAGASTDTQYF; DNA: TGTGCCAGCACCGGACTAGCGGGGGCCAGCACAGATACGCAGTATTTT
length: 15; V: TRBV19; D: .; J: TRBJ1-3; size: .; CDR3: CASTEQGNFGNTIYF; DNA: TGTGCCAGTACGGAGCAGGGTAATTTCGGAAACACCATATATTTT
length: 14; V: TRBV19; D: .; J: TRBJ2-3; size: .; CDR3: CASSTRQLTDTQYF; DNA: TGTGCCAGTAGTACCCGACAGCTCACAGATACGCAGTATTTT
length: 13; V: TRBV2; D: .; J: TRBJ1-2; size: few; CDR3: CASWRGANYGYTF; DNA: TGTGCCAGCTGGCGGGGGGCTAACTATGGCTACACCTTC
length: 15; V: TRBV27; D: TRBD2; J: TRBJ2-1; size: few; CDR3: CASRRSGGNNNEQFF; DNA: TGTGCCAGCAGAAGAAGCGGGGGCAATAACAATGAGCAGTTCTTC
length: 15; V: TRBV28; D: .; J: TRBJ1-3; size: .; CDR3: CASSNQGGSGNTIYF; DNA: TGTGCCAGCAGCAATCAAGGGGGATCTGGAAACACCATATATTTT
length: 14; V: TRBV6-5; D: TRBD1; J: TRBJ1-1; size: .; CDR3: CASRLRQGSTEAFF; DNA: TGTGCCAGCAGACTCAGACAGGGCTCCACTGAAGCTTTCTTT
length: 15; V: TRBV30; D: TRBD2; J: TRBJ2-1; size: .; CDR3: CAWSALAGPGNEQFF; DNA: TGTGCCTGGAGTGCGTTAGCGGGGCCGGGGAATGAGCAGTTCTTC
length: 13; V: TRBV7-2; D: .; J: TRBJ2-1; size: once; CDR3: CASSLATAGTEFF; DNA: TGTGCCAGCAGCTTAGCCACAGCAGGAACGGAGTTCTTC
length: 15; V: TRBV5-1; D: TRBD1; J: TRBJ2-5; size: .; CDR3: CASSLAGRGRETQYF; DNA: TGCGCCAGCAGCTTGGCCGGCAGGGGGCGAGAGACCCAGTACTTC
length: 16; V: TRBV24-1; D: TRBD1; J: TRBJ2-5; size: .; CDR3: CATSDPGTGEGETQYF; DNA: TGTGCCACCAGTGATCCCGGGACAGGGGAAGGAGAGACCCAGTACTTC